This TCR beta chain was retrieved from a study of T cells in Graves' hyperthyroidism and ophthalmopathy. The study, taken as a whole, reports: Expanded thyroid clonotypes (above 0.001) were mostly also found in blood. Researchers report that a 13 V-J model separated ophthalmopathy from stable hyperthyroidism. Onset of ophthalmopathy came a median approximately 6.5 months after the model predicted it.

CDR1 is SGHVS and CDR2 is FQNEAQ in the germline V gene. V was cut by 5 bases and J by 4 bases, with 12 bases left in between. The CDR3 totals 14 residues. Diagnostic decisions used clinical symptoms, serum thyroxine and TRAb, thyroid ultrasound and orbital computed tomography. This clonotype came up a few times. The antigen remains undetermined. What was amplified from RNA transcripts were TCR beta CDR3 regions. First-round RT-PCR of the TCR CDR3 relied on the HTBI primer set. TCRdb redid the calling of the multiplex PCR reads with MiXCR, one entry per CDR3 protein. Of more than 300,000 distinct CDR3 sequences detected, roughly 14% appear once; the ten largest clones hold 15% to 20%.

The sample consisted of blood. This chain joins TRBV7-8 and TRBJ1-3; D is uncertain. The origin of this receptor is a woman in her 30s with Graves' ophthalmopathy. The CDR3 spells CASSPLSSGNTIYF. Here the CDR3 DNA reads TGTGCCAGCAGCCCTCTCAGTTCCGGAAACACCATATATTTT.